These 8 T cell receptor beta chains originate from one sample sequenced in a study of PD-1 blockade in classical Hodgkin lymphoma. Specified time point: cycle 4 day 1 (C4D1), after 6 weeks of nivolumab. There was relapse after autologous stem cell transplantation in every patient, and there was variation in brentuximab vedotin exposure. It was by magnetic negative selection that CD4+ T cells were purified from thawed PBMCs. Here immunoSEQ multiplex PCR was the method, and the copy in TCRdb shows in-frame clones only, minus some. The sample shows more than 15,000 clones, 60% to 85% of them seen only once. The sequenced sample was CD4+ T cells from blood, obtained before the fourth cycle of nivolumab. Receptors originate from a human donor with classical Hodgkin lymphoma.

The chain has TRBV6-1 and TRBJ2-3; tentative D call: TRBD2 (5 bases). The CDR3 is 15 residues long. Trimming took 6 bases from V and 0 from J, leaving 13 bases between them. Germline CDR1 is MNHNS and CDR2 is SASEGT. The CDR3, as DNA: TGTGCCAGCAGCGCCGGAGGTAGGAGCACAGATACGCAGTATTTT. It yields the protein CASSAGGRSTDTQYF.

The CDR3 nucleotides are TGTGCCAGCAGTTCTCGGGATGGCTACACCTTC. Protein product: CASSSRDGYTF. The V gene is TRBV28, the J gene TRBJ1-2, with D hard to call. Germline-derived CDR1 and CDR2 are MDHEN and SYDVKM. The CDR3 is 11 residues long. With 4 bases removed from V and 6 bases from J, the gap between germline ends came to 6 bases.

This chain uses TRBV9 with TRBJ2-3; 13 bases are a match to TRBD2. V lost 5 bases and J lost 5; bases outside the gene matches: 8. The CDR3 sequence is 16 residues long. CDR1 SGDLS and CDR2 YYNGEE come from the germline V gene. CDR3 coding DNA: TGTGCCAGCAGACCTCCCGGACTAGCGGGAGTAGATACGCAGTATTTT. Translated: CASRPPGLAGVDTQYF.

The chain has TRBV18 and TRBJ1-2; a weak D match, TRBD1 (6 bases). The CDR3 sequence is 15 residues long. CDR1 and CDR2 from the germline V gene are KGHSH and LQKENI. V lost 3 bases and J lost 0, with 11 bases in between. As DNA, the CDR3 is TGTGCCAGCTCACCCTGGACAGATTCTAACTATGGCTACACCTTC. Translating gives CASSPWTDSNYGYTF. The whole variable domain, remainder taken from reference TRBV18 and TRBJ1-2, is NAGVMQNPRHLVRRRGQEARLRCSPMKGHSHVYWYRQLPEEGLKFMVYLQKENIIDESGMPKERFSAEFPKEGPSILRIQQVVRGDSAAYFCASSPWTDSNYGYTFGSGTRLTVV.

This clone turned up a few times. The rearrangement uses TRBV19 and TRBJ1-1; 8 nucleotides agree with TRBD1. The CDR3 contains 11 residues. In germline, CDR1 is LNHDA, CDR2 SQIVND (reference sequence). Trimming at V came to 5 bases and at J to 11 bases, leaving 4 bases not matched to a gene. CDR3 sequence (DNA): TGTGCCAGTAGTGGACAGGGACCCGCTTTCTTT. This encodes CASSGQGPAFF.

This clone has a handful of counts. The J gene is TRBJ2-7, the V gene TRBV6-1; 11 positions match TRBD2. Trimming at V came to 4 bases and at J to 3 bases, leaving 17 bases not matched to a gene. Germline CDR1 and CDR2: MNHNS and SASEGT. The CDR3 runs 19 residues. CDR3 sequence reads: CASSAKDGPTSGTLYEQYF. CDR3 DNA: TGTGCCAGCAGTGCTAAGGATGGACCGACTAGCGGGACTCTCTACGAGCAGTACTTC.

This clone came up once. The CDR3 DNA reads TGTGCCTGTCCAGGGACTAGCGGAGGCAGCTCCTACAATGAGCAGTTCTTC. The encoded protein is CACPGTSGGSSYNEQFF. The chain recombines TRBV30 with TRBJ2-1, with 11 bases identical to TRBD2. The CDR3 is 17 amino acids. CDR1 is GTSNPN and CDR2 is SVGIG in the germline V gene (reference sequence). Trimming at V came to 6 bases and at J to 0 bases, leaving 10 bases not matched to a gene.

The genes are TRBV5-6 and TRBJ2-5, with 9 bases lining up with TRBD2. The germline V gene has CDR1 SGHDT and CDR2 YYEEEE. The CDR3 is 16 residues long. V lost 0 bases to trimming and J lost 8 bases; unmatched junction nucleotides: 11. The DNA for the CDR3 is TGTGCCAGCAGCTTGGAGACTAGCGGAGCCAAGAGAACCCAGTACTTC. Translating it yields CASSLETSGAKRTQYF.